The 16 T cell receptor beta chains in this list originate from one sample, sequenced in a study of blood T cell repertoires in COVID-19. Using immunoSEQ multiplex PCR, the repertoire was profiled, and TCRdb retains in-frame clones only, with some absent. The sample consists of roughly 100,000 clones, 80% to 95% of them appearing once. Sequenced material: peripheral blood. These receptors came from a man younger than 30 with acute or convalescent COVID-19.

This chain links TRBV27 with TRBJ2-7; 10 bases align to TRBD2. J lost 3 bases, V lost 1 base, and 12 bases had no gene match. CDR1 is MNHEY and CDR2 is SMNVEV in the germline V gene (reference sequence). The CDR3 extends over 18 amino acids. The CDR3 spells CASSLFGPLAGAIYEQYF. Written as DNA, the CDR3 is TGTGCCAGCAGTTTATTTGGCCCCCTAGCGGGGGCCATCTACGAGCAGTACTTC.

The chain couples TRBV5-4 to TRBJ2-2, with D possibly TRBD2 on 6 matching bases. The ends were cut back, 7 bases at V and 1 base at J, with 8 bases in the middle. Germline V gives CDR1 SGHNT, CDR2 YYREEE (reference sequence). The CDR3 is made up of 13 amino acids. CDR3: CASWRENTGELFF. The DNA for the CDR3 is TGTGCCAGCTGGCGGGAGAACACCGGGGAGCTGTTTTTT. The whole variable domain, remainder taken from reference TRBV5-4 and TRBJ2-2, is ETGVTQSPTHLIKTRGQQVTLRCSSQSGHNTVSWYQQALGQGPQFIFQYYREEENGRGNFPPRFSGLQFPNYSSELNVNALELDDSALYLCASWRENTGELFFGEGSRLTVL.

The chain employs TRBV19 and TRBJ2-7, with 9 bases that match TRBD2. The length of the CDR3 is 16 residues. V was pared by 2 bases and J by 4 bases, with 9 bases of the junction left unmatched. Germline lookup yields CDR1 LNHDA and CDR2 SQIVND (reference sequence). The CDR3 reads CASSISPSGTGYEQYF. The CDR3 nucleotides are TGTGCCAGTAGTATATCCCCTAGCGGGACCGGATACGAGCAGTACTTC.

The V and J genes are TRBV19 and TRBJ2-1; tentative D call: TRBD2 (5 bases). The CDR3 is 14 amino acids. V was clipped by 11 bases and J by 0 bases, with 14 bases between them. Germline V CDR1 and CDR2: LNHDA, SQIVND (reference sequence). Here the CDR3 DNA reads TGTGCCGCCCGGGGTGGCAGCTCCTACAATGAGCAGTTCTTC. Translation gives CAARGGSSYNEQFF. The full variable domain, with the rest looked up from reference TRBV19 and TRBJ2-1, is DGGITQSPKYLFRKEGQNVTLSCEQNLNHDAMYWYRQDPGQGLRLIYYSQIVNDFQKGDIAEGYSVSREKKESFPLTVTSAQKNPTAFYLCAARGGSSYNEQFFGPGTRLTVL.

This chain joins TRBV5-6 and TRBJ2-2; D is perhaps TRBD1 (5 bases). CDR1 SGHDT and CDR2 YYEEEE come from the germline V gene. CDR3 length: 16 amino acids. V was pared by 0 bases and J by 4 bases, with 13 bases between. The CDR3 DNA reads TGTGCCAGCAGCTTGGACTTGGCTACAGGCACCGGGGAGCTGTTTTTT. Amino acids: CASSLDLATGTGELFF.

The V and J genes are TRBV15 and TRBJ1-5, with a tentative D call TRBD1 (5 bases). The CDR3 is 16 residues long. Germline V lookup: CDR1 LNHNV, CDR2 YYDKDF (reference sequence). Trimming pared 2 bases from V and 3 bases from J, leaving 14 bases between. The chain's CDR3 is CATSRSRARDNQPQHF. The CDR3 coding sequence is TGTGCCACCAGCAGAAGTCGCGCCAGGGACAATCAGCCCCAGCATTTT.

V usage is TRBV19 and J usage is TRBJ2-3; TRBD1 matches 8 bases. Germline lookup yields CDR1 LNHDA and CDR2 SQIVND (reference sequence). The CDR3 loop spans 15 amino acids. J gave up 5 bases and V 9 bases, and 13 bases lay outside the gene matches. The CDR3 coding sequence is TGTGCCAGCCCGTGGGACAGGCGCTTCGTAGATACGCAGTATTTT. This encodes CASPWDRRFVDTQYF.

This chain connects TRBV30 to TRBJ1-2; 9 bases align to TRBD1. Trimming cost V 5 bases and J 5 bases; bases outside gene matches: 0. The length of the CDR3 is 11 residues. Germline CDR1 GTSNPN, CDR2 SVGIG (reference sequence). The CDR3 region has the DNA TGTGCCTGGGACAGGGGGTATGGCTACACCTTC. It yields the protein CAWDRGYGYTF.

The chain combines TRBV10-2 with TRBJ2-7, with TRBD2 identical over 11 bases. The length of the CDR3 is 15 residues. V lost 5 bases and J lost 4; bases outside the gene matches: 7. Germline V lookup: CDR1 WSHSY, CDR2 SAAADI. CDR3 residues: CASSLAGGEPYEQYF. The CDR3 nucleotides are TGCGCCAGCAGTTTAGCGGGGGGGGAGCCGTACGAGCAGTACTTC.

The V and J genes are TRBV6-6 and TRBJ1-2; 9 positions match TRBD1. This CDR3 spans 16 amino acids. Germline CDR1 MNHNY, CDR2 SVGAGI (reference sequence). J lost 1 base, V lost 6 bases, and 9 bases had no gene match. DNA for the CDR3: TGTGCCAGCAGCATACAGGGGGCAGGGGATAACTATGGCTACACCTTC. This codes for CASSIQGAGDNYGYTF.

The chain couples TRBV18 to TRBJ2-7, with a weak D call TRBD1 (5 bases). The CDR3 length is 13 residues. The germline gives CDR1 KGHSH, CDR2 LQKENI. The ends were cut back, 3 bases at V and 4 bases at J, with 10 bases in the middle. The CDR3 sequence: CASSPRRGYEQYF. CDR3 DNA sequence: TGTGCCAGCTCACCCCGAAGGGGTTACGAGCAGTACTTC.

The V call is TRBV4-1, the J call TRBJ1-2; no firm D call. The CDR3 covers 17 residues. Trimming stripped 2 bases from V and 4 bases from J, with 20 bases between. The germline V gene has CDR1 MGHRA and CDR2 YSYEKL. Here the CDR3 reads CASSQPLLGGPGYGYTF. Here the CDR3 DNA reads TGCGCCAGCAGCCAACCGCTCCTAGGAGGGCCGGGCTATGGCTACACCTTC.

The chain is built from TRBV5-1 and TRBJ2-3; D not resolved. The V end lost 2 bases, the J end lost 2 bases, and 12 bases lay between the germline ends. From germline, CDR1 is SGHRS and CDR2 YFSETQ. CDR3 length equals 15 residues. The CDR3 loop is CASSFSSGHTDTQYF. CDR3 in DNA: TGCGCCAGCAGCTTCTCCTCTGGGCACACAGATACGCAGTATTTT.

The chain links TRBV5-1 to TRBJ1-1; 8 bases align to TRBD1. V gave up 4 bases and J gave up 4 bases; unmatched junction bases: 3. The CDR3 runs to 13 residues. Germline loops: CDR1 SGHRS, CDR2 YFSETQ. The CDR3, as DNA: TGCGCCAGCAGCACCACAGGGGGCACTGAAGCTTTCTTT. Residues: CASSTTGGTEAFF.

This clone turned up a few times. The chain combines TRBV15 with TRBJ1-6; TRBD1 matches 9 bases. V lost 6 bases to trimming and J lost 6 bases; unmatched junction nucleotides: 9. The CDR3 spans 16 residues. The germline CDR1 and CDR2 sequences are LNHNV and YYDKDF (reference sequence). CDR3 sequence: CATRSFKTGGNSPLHF. The CDR3 nucleotides read TGTGCCACCAGGTCGTTTAAGACAGGGGGTAATTCACCCCTCCACTTT.

J is TRBJ1-1 and V is TRBV18, with 8 bases lining up with TRBD1. CDR3 length: 16 residues. V shed 4 bases, J shed 4 bases, and the junction held 11 bases outside the gene matches. Germline loops: CDR1 KGHSH, CDR2 LQKENI. The CDR3 DNA reads TGTGCCAGCTCACAAGACCGGGACAGGACAGTCACTGAAGCTTTCTTT. It encodes CASSQDRDRTVTEAFF.